These T cell receptor beta chains were read from a single sample in a study of low-dose radiotherapy and immunotherapy resistance in tumors. TCRdb reprocessed the reads with MiXCR, giving one entry per CDR3 protein. This sample carries about 91,000 distinct CDR3 sequences, about 20% of them seen once, and the ten largest clones take around 13%. The source material was PBMCs, sampled after low-dose radiotherapy plus immunotherapy. These receptors were collected from a female donor with ovarian cancer. Both conserved end residues are part of each CDR3. The D gene is left open where the match is weak. The size entry is marked missing in some rows and otherwise reads once, few, many or a size class.

TGCGCCAGCAGCTGGGGGGGACGGACGACCCAAGAGACCCAGTACTTC | CASSWGGRTTQETQYF | TRBD2 | TRBJ2-5 | TRBV5-1 | many
TGTGCCAGCAGTCCACTAGCGGGAGGTTCCGGGGAGCTGTTTTTT | CASSPLAGGSGELFF | TRBD2 | TRBJ2-2 | TRBV6-2/TRBV6-3 | many
TGTGCCAGCAGTTCCTCCGACGGGTATGTCTACGAGCAGTACTTC | CASSSSDGYVYEQYF | - | TRBJ2-7 | TRBV28 | many
TGTGCCAGCAGCCAAGATTTGCGGGTAGAGACCCAGTACTTC | CASSQDLRVETQYF | - | TRBJ2-5 | TRBV3-1 | many
TGTGCCAGTAGACGGACAGCTTCGGGCACTGAAGCTTTCTTT | CASRRTASGTEAFF | - | TRBJ1-1 | TRBV19 | few
TGCAGTGCTAGGCAAAGGGGGGCCTACAATGAGCAGTTCTTC | CSARQRGAYNEQFF | - | TRBJ2-1 | TRBV20-1 | many
TGTGCCAGCAGCCCAGTCCCCCCCAGCCCCTCTGGAAACACCATATATTTT | CASSPVPPSPSGNTIYF | - | TRBJ1-3 | TRBV5-6 | many
TGTGCCAGCAGCTTGGTGGGGGGGGCGGGGGAGACCCAGTACTTC | CASSLVGGAGETQYF | - | TRBJ2-5 | TRBV5-6 | many
TGCGCCAGCAGCTCCGCCGTTGGGGCTGGGGCCAACGTCCTGACTTTC | CASSSAVGAGANVLTF | - | TRBJ2-6 | TRBV5-1 | -
TGTGCCAGCAGTGAAGGGGACAGGGTTTCAGGCAATTCACCCCTCCACTTT | CASSEGDRVSGNSPLHF | TRBD1 | TRBJ1-6 | TRBV6-1 | many
TGTGCCACCAGTGATTTCGTGGGCGGGGAGCTGTTTTTT | CATSDFVGGELFF | - | TRBJ2-2 | TRBV24-1 | -
TGTGCCACCAGCAGAGCCCCAGCGGGAGGCCAAGAGACCCAGTACTTC | CATSRAPAGGQETQYF | TRBD2 | TRBJ2-5 | TRBV15 | many
TGTGCCAGTAGCCCGACTGGGGCCAACGTCCTGACTTTC | CASSPTGANVLTF | - | TRBJ2-6 | TRBV19 | many
TGCGCCAGCAGCTTGGGGGGGGTCCAAAACATTCAGTACTTC | CASSLGGVQNIQYF | - | TRBJ2-4 | TRBV5-1 | many
TGTGCCAGCAGTTTAGGTCGGACGGACAATTCACCCCTCCACTTT | CASSLGRTDNSPLHF | - | TRBJ1-6 | TRBV28 | many
TGTGCCAGCAGCTTGAGAATTTCGGTGTCGGGCGAAGCTTTCTTT | CASSLRISVSGEAFF | - | TRBJ1-1 | TRBV5-4 | many